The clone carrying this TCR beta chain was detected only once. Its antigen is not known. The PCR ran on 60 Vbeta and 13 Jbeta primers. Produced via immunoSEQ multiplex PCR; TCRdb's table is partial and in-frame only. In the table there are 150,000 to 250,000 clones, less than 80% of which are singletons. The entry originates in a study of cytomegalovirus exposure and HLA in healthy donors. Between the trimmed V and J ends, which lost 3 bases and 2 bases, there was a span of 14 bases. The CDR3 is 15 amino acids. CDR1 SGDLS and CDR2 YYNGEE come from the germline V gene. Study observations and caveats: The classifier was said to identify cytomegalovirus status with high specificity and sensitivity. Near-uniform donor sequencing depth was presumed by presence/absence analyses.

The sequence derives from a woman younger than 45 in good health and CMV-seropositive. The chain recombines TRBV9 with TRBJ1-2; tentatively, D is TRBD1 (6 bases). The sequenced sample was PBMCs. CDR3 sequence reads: CASSGGAGENYGYTF. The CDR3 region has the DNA TGTGCCAGCAGCGGAGGGGCAGGGGAGAACTATGGCTACACCTTC.